The 6 T cell receptor beta chains given below trace back to one sample, sequenced in a study of blood T cell repertoires in COVID-19. Using immunoSEQ multiplex PCR, the repertoire was profiled, and TCRdb retains in-frame clones only, with some absent. This table has approximately 55,000 clones, about nine tenths appearing once. Source material: peripheral blood. The receptors come from a middle-aged man with acute or convalescent COVID-19.

J is TRBJ1-5 and V is TRBV29-1, with TRBD1 matching 9 bases. This CDR3 contains 14 residues. Germline V gene sequence: CDR1 SQVTM, CDR2 ANQGSEA. The V segment lost 3 bases and the J segment 3 bases; nucleotides outside the gene matches: 3. The CDR3 nucleotides are TGCAGCGTTGAGACAGGGGGGAACAATCAGCCCCAGCATTTT. It specifies CSVETGGNNQPQHF.

The rearrangement joins TRBV9 to TRBJ2-1, with 8 bases aligning to TRBD2. J gave up 3 bases and V 4 bases, and 9 bases lay outside the gene matches. Germline loops: CDR1 SGDLS, CDR2 YYNGEE. The CDR3 consists of 16 residues. The chain's CDR3 is CASSPRKAGVYNEQFF. The DNA of the CDR3 is TGTGCCAGCAGCCCAAGGAAAGCGGGAGTCTACAATGAGCAGTTCTTC.

The J gene is TRBJ1-6, the V gene TRBV11-3, with a tentative D call TRBD1 (5 bases). The ends were cut back, 2 bases at V and 2 bases at J, with 16 bases in the middle. Germline values: CDR1 SGHNT, CDR2 YENEEA. There are 18 residues in the CDR3. CDR3 sequence: CASSLKRRGEAYNSPLHF. CDR3 sequence (DNA): TGTGCCAGCAGCTTAAAAAGGAGAGGGGAGGCCTATAATTCACCCCTCCACTTT.

This chain links TRBV11-3 with TRBJ2-1, with D perhaps TRBD2 (7 bases). The CDR3 runs to 17 residues. V dropped 5 bases and J dropped 4 bases, with 21 bases sitting between them. The germline CDR1 and CDR2 sequences are SGHNT and YENEEA. DNA of the CDR3: TGTGCCAGCAGCCCATGGGGGCGGGAGTCAAAGTACAATGAGCAGTTCTTC. The encoded protein is CASSPWGRESKYNEQFF.

This sequence joins TRBV7-6 and TRBJ1-6; D gene unclear. The length of the CDR3 is 19 residues. The V end was cut by 0 bases, the J end by 0 bases, with 15 bases between. Looked up from germline, CDR1 is SGHVS and CDR2 is FNYEAQ. The CDR3 region has the DNA TGTGCCAGCAGCTTAGCTTGGGCTGACCCGAGCTCCTATAATTCACCCCTCCACTTT. Its protein product is CASSLAWADPSSYNSPLHF.

The genes are TRBV4-3 and TRBJ2-5; TRBD2 agrees at 7 bases. The CDR3 totals 14 residues. Germline V gene data show CDR1 as LGHNA and CDR2 as YSLEER. V dropped 1 base and J dropped 5; count of bases not matched to a gene: 4. CDR3 in DNA: TGCGCCAGCAGCCAAGGGGGAGGGGATGAGACCCAGTACTTC. Protein sequence: CASSQGGGDETQYF.